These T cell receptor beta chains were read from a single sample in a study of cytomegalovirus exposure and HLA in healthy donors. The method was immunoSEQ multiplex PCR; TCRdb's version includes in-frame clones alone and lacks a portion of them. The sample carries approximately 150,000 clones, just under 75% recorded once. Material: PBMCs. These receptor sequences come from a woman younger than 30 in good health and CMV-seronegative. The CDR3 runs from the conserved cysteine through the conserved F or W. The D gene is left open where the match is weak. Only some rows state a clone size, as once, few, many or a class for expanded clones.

CDR3nt: TGCGCCAGCAGCTTGGGCCCCTCCAGCGGGGGTGAAAAACTGTTTTTT
CDR3aa: CASSLGPSSGGEKLFF
v_gene: TRBV5-1
j_gene: TRBJ1-4
abundance: once
d_gene: .

CDR3nt: TGTGCCAGCAGCTCCCAAGTCCAGGAATCAGGGGCCAAAAACATTCAGTACTTC
CDR3aa: CASSSQVQESGAKNIQYF
v_gene: TRBV7-9
j_gene: TRBJ2-4
abundance: .
d_gene: .

CDR3nt: TGCGCCAGCAGTGAGGAGGGACTGACAGCGAACACTGAAGCTTTCTTT
CDR3aa: CASSEEGLTANTEAFF
v_gene: TRBV10-1
j_gene: TRBJ1-1
abundance: .
d_gene: .

CDR3nt: TGTGCCAGCAGTTGGGACAGATATAGCAATCAGCCCCAGCATTTT
CDR3aa: CASSWDRYSNQPQHF
v_gene: TRBV28
j_gene: TRBJ1-5
abundance: .
d_gene: TRBD1

CDR3nt: TGTGCCAGCAGCTGGGGCGGGGACAGCACTGAAGCTTTCTTT
CDR3aa: CASSWGGDSTEAFF
v_gene: TRBV5-4
j_gene: TRBJ1-1
abundance: few
d_gene: TRBD1

CDR3nt: TGTGCCCTACGGGACAGGGGAAAAAATTCACCCCTCCACTTT
CDR3aa: CALRDRGKNSPLHF
v_gene: TRBV6-1
j_gene: TRBJ1-6
abundance: once
d_gene: TRBD1

CDR3nt: TGCGCCAGCAGCCAGTTTAGTGGGAGCTATGAGCAGTTCTTC
CDR3aa: CASSQFSGSYEQFF
v_gene: TRBV4-1
j_gene: TRBJ2-1
abundance: .
d_gene: .

CDR3nt: TGTGCCAGCAGCTTAGGACTAGCGGGAGGGGGTGAGCAGTTCTTC
CDR3aa: CASSLGLAGGGEQFF
v_gene: TRBV7-2
j_gene: TRBJ2-1
abundance: .
d_gene: TRBD2

CDR3nt: TGTGCCAGCAGTTCCCCCGTGGGGCAGGACACCGGGGAGCTGTTTTTT
CDR3aa: CASSSPVGQDTGELFF
v_gene: TRBV28
j_gene: TRBJ2-2
abundance: .
d_gene: .

CDR3nt: TGTGCCAGCAGCGCGGGGGGGTTGGACAATGAGCAGTTCTTC
CDR3aa: CASSAGGLDNEQFF
v_gene: TRBV27
j_gene: TRBJ2-1
abundance: .
d_gene: TRBD2

CDR3nt: TGTGCCAGCAGCTTGACGGGGTCTGGGAAGACCCAGTACTTC
CDR3aa: CASSLTGSGKTQYF
v_gene: TRBV5-4
j_gene: TRBJ2-5
abundance: .
d_gene: .

CDR3nt: TGTGCCAGCAGCTCGACTAGCGGGGGTGAGACCCAGTACTTC
CDR3aa: CASSSTSGGETQYF
v_gene: TRBV7-2
j_gene: TRBJ2-5
abundance: few
d_gene: TRBD2

CDR3nt: TGTGCCAGCAGTAGGGAGTCCAGCACAGATACGCAGTATTTT
CDR3aa: CASSRESSTDTQYF
v_gene: TRBV27
j_gene: TRBJ2-3
abundance: .
d_gene: .

CDR3nt: TGTGCCAGCTCACCAGGGCCTCGGTCTCAGCCCCAGCATTTT
CDR3aa: CASSPGPRSQPQHF
v_gene: TRBV18
j_gene: TRBJ1-5
abundance: .
d_gene: .

CDR3nt: TGCGCCAGCAGCCCGACTAGCGGGGGGGGGAATGAGCAGTTCTTC
CDR3aa: CASSPTSGGGNEQFF
v_gene: TRBV4-1
j_gene: TRBJ2-1
abundance: .
d_gene: TRBD2

CDR3nt: TGTGCCAGCAGTTTATTTCGCGGGGGCCAGGATACGCAGTATTTT
CDR3aa: CASSLFRGGQDTQYF
v_gene: TRBV27
j_gene: TRBJ2-3
abundance: .
d_gene: .

CDR3nt: TGTGCCAGCAACCAGGACCTTACAGGGGTTCTGGGTGGCTACACCTTC
CDR3aa: CASNQDLTGVLGGYTF
v_gene: TRBV14
j_gene: TRBJ1-2
abundance: once
d_gene: TRBD1

CDR3nt: TGTGCCAGCAGCTTAGTTCGGGAGGCCTACGAGCAGTACTTC
CDR3aa: CASSLVREAYEQYF
v_gene: TRBV7-6
j_gene: TRBJ2-7
abundance: few
d_gene: TRBD2

CDR3nt: TGTGCTAGTGGTTTAAGGCCTAACACAGGGGAAAGGGCTGAAGCTTTCTTT
CDR3aa: CASGLRPNTGERAEAFF
v_gene: TRBV12-5
j_gene: TRBJ1-1
abundance: .
d_gene: TRBD1

CDR3nt: TGTGCCAGCAGCCCCCGGGACAGGGTGAACACTGAAGCTTTCTTT
CDR3aa: CASSPRDRVNTEAFF
v_gene: TRBV9
j_gene: TRBJ1-1
abundance: once
d_gene: TRBD1

CDR3nt: TGTGCCAGCAGCTCCCCTCGGGGTGTATCCTACAATGAGCAGTTCTTC
CDR3aa: CASSSPRGVSYNEQFF
v_gene: TRBV11-2
j_gene: TRBJ2-1
abundance: .
d_gene: .

CDR3nt: TGTGCCAGCAGCAAGGGACAGACCAACACTGAAGCTTTCTTT
CDR3aa: CASSKGQTNTEAFF
v_gene: TRBV4-2
j_gene: TRBJ1-1
abundance: few
d_gene: TRBD1

CDR3nt: TGTGCCAGCTCATCGGGACAGGAGAGGAGTGGTGAGCAGTTCTTC
CDR3aa: CASSSGQERSGEQFF
v_gene: TRBV18
j_gene: TRBJ2-1
abundance: .
d_gene: TRBD1

CDR3nt: TGTGCCAGCAGCTTGGAACAGCTGAACACTGAAGCTTTCTTT
CDR3aa: CASSLEQLNTEAFF
v_gene: TRBV5-6
j_gene: TRBJ1-1
abundance: few
d_gene: .

CDR3nt: TGCGCCAGCAGCCGCGCCGTGGGCTTGAACACTGAAGCTTTCTTT
CDR3aa: CASSRAVGLNTEAFF
v_gene: TRBV4-3
j_gene: TRBJ1-1
abundance: .
d_gene: .

CDR3nt: TGTGCCAGCAGCCATTTTCAGGGGGGTACAGATACGCAGTATTTT
CDR3aa: CASSHFQGGTDTQYF
v_gene: TRBV14
j_gene: TRBJ2-3
abundance: .
d_gene: .

CDR3nt: TGCGCCAGCAGCTTTAGGCCGGGACAGGGAAAAGAGACCCAGTACTTC
CDR3aa: CASSFRPGQGKETQYF
v_gene: TRBV5-1
j_gene: TRBJ2-5
abundance: few
d_gene: TRBD1

CDR3nt: TGTGCCAGCGGGTCCAGCGGGAGTATGATTGAGCAGTTCTTC
CDR3aa: CASGSSGSMIEQFF
v_gene: TRBV25-1
j_gene: TRBJ2-1
abundance: .
d_gene: TRBD2

CDR3nt: TGTGCCACCGGACAGGGAGATCAGCCCCAGCATTTT
CDR3aa: CATGQGDQPQHF
v_gene: TRBV28
j_gene: TRBJ1-5
abundance: .
d_gene: TRBD1

CDR3nt: TGTTCCAGCAGGCGAGACAGGAACACTGAAGCTTTCTTT
CDR3aa: CSSRRDRNTEAFF
v_gene: TRBV7-3
j_gene: TRBJ1-1
abundance: few
d_gene: .

CDR3nt: TGTGCCAGTAGTATCGTGGGACAGTCGACCTTC
CDR3aa: CASSIVGQSTF
v_gene: TRBV19
j_gene: TRBJ1-2
abundance: .
d_gene: TRBD1

CDR3nt: TGTGCCAGCAGCTTAGCGGTCACCCCGGGACACTCGGGTAGGGAGACAGATACGCAGTATTTT
CDR3aa: CASSLAVTPGHSGRETDTQYF
v_gene: TRBV7-6
j_gene: TRBJ2-3
abundance: once
d_gene: .

CDR3nt: TGTGCCAGCAGTGAACGACAGGCCTGGGACGAGCAGTACTTC
CDR3aa: CASSERQAWDEQYF
v_gene: TRBV6-1
j_gene: TRBJ2-7
abundance: .
d_gene: .

CDR3nt: TGCAGTGCTCCCTCGGGGGGAGAGCAGTTCTTC
CDR3aa: CSAPSGGEQFF
v_gene: TRBV20-1
j_gene: TRBJ2-1
abundance: .
d_gene: TRBD2

CDR3nt: TGTGCCAGCGGTTTCGGGGACAGAGTTACGCAGTATTTT
CDR3aa: CASGFGDRVTQYF
v_gene: TRBV6-5
j_gene: TRBJ2-3
abundance: .
d_gene: TRBD1

CDR3nt: TGTGCCAGTAGTATAGAACAGATAGGTGGCTATGGCTACACCTTC
CDR3aa: CASSIEQIGGYGYTF
v_gene: TRBV19
j_gene: TRBJ1-2
abundance: .
d_gene: .

CDR3nt: TGTGCCATCAGTGAGCTGGACAAAAGCTCCTACAATGAGCAGTTCTTC
CDR3aa: CAISELDKSSYNEQFF
v_gene: TRBV10-3
j_gene: TRBJ2-1
abundance: .
d_gene: .

CDR3nt: TGTGCCACCAGCAGAGTCAGGGTCACCGGGGAGCTGTTTTTT
CDR3aa: CATSRVRVTGELFF
v_gene: TRBV15
j_gene: TRBJ2-2
abundance: few
d_gene: .

CDR3nt: TGTGCCAGCAACATAGCGGGAGGATCCCAAGAGACCCAGTACTTC
CDR3aa: CASNIAGGSQETQYF
v_gene: TRBV7-2
j_gene: TRBJ2-5
abundance: .
d_gene: TRBD2

CDR3nt: TGTGCCACCAGTAAACAGGGGGTGAGGGGGGCCAACGTCCTGACTTTC
CDR3aa: CATSKQGVRGANVLTF
v_gene: TRBV15
j_gene: TRBJ2-6
abundance: .
d_gene: TRBD1